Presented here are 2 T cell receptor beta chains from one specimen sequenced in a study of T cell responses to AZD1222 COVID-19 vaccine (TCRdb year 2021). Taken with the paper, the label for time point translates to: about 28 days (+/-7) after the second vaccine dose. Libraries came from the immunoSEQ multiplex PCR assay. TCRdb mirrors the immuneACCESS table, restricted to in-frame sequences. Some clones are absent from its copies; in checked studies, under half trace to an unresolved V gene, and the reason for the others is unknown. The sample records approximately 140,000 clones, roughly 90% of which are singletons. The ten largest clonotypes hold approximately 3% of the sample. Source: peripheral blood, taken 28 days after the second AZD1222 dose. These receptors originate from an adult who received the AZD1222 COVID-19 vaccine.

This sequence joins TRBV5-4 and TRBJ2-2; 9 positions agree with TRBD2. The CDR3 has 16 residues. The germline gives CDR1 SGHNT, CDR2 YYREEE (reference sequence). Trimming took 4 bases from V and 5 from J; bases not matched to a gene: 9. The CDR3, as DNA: TGTGCCAGCAGCCGGGGTAGCGGGAGTAGAACCGGGGAGCTGTTTTTT. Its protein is CASSRGSGSRTGELFF.

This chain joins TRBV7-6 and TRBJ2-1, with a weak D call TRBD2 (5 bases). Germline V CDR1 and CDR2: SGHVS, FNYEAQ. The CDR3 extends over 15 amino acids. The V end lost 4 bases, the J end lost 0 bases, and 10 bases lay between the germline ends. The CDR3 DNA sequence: TGTGCCAGCAGCTCGAGGGTCAGCTCCTACAATGAGCAGTTCTTC. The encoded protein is CASSSRVSSYNEQFF.